This TCR beta chain was retrieved from a study of T cells in Graves' hyperthyroidism and ophthalmopathy. This clonotype showed up just a few times. Criteria for exclusion of patients were uncontrolled infection, other autoimmune disease, pregnancy or lactation. The source material, RNA transcripts, was used to amplify TCR beta CDR3 regions. TCR CDR3 underwent first-round RT-PCR with the HTBI primer set. TCRdb re-analysed the multiplex PCR reads in MiXCR, keeping a single row per CDR3 protein. The table includes some 550,000 distinct CDR3 sequences, around 16% detected once. This clonotype was obtained from a woman aged 40 to 50 with Graves' ophthalmopathy. The sample was blood.

The CDR3 loop reads CASSLLGQGRGGYTF. CDR3 coding DNA: TGTGCCAGCAGCTTACTCGGACAGGGTCGGGGTGGCTACACCTTC. The V call is TRBV7-9, the J call TRBJ1-2, with TRBD1 matching 8 bases. CDR3 length equals 15 residues. The germline gives CDR1 SEHNR, CDR2 FQNEAQ (reference sequence). Trimming cost V 2 bases and J 7 bases; bases outside gene matches: 9.